This TCR beta chain derives from a study of T cells after yellow fever vaccination. V trimming: 3 bases; J trimming: 3 bases; junction bases outside the gene matches: 2. Germline CDR1 is LNHDA and CDR2 is SQIVND (reference sequence). The CDR3 runs 14 residues. They built TCR cDNA with 5'RACE template switching, a step that put in a universal primer site and UMIs. TCRdb reprocessed the 5' RACE reads with MiXCR, giving one entry per CDR3 protein. The table includes some 300,000 distinct CDR3 sequences, roughly 9% detected once. Remarks on this clonotype: What it recognizes is unknown.

General study results and limits: It was a small share of clonotypes that appeared in both CD4 and CD8 compartments. Most primary-vaccination clones reappeared after the booster (approximately 95% CD4, roughly 88% CD8). From the bulk population, abundant clonotypes could contaminate and appear within FACS-sorted repertoires.

The sample here was CD4+ T cells sorted from PBMCs, taken 5 days after the yellow fever booster vaccination. The chain couples TRBV19 to TRBJ2-3; 8 nucleotides agree with TRBD2. This receptor was identified in a man between 18 and 35 years old who received the YFV17D yellow fever vaccine. The CDR3 nucleotides are TGTGCCAGTAGTATCGCTAGCGGGACAGATACGCAGTATTTT. Translated: CASSIASGTDTQYF.